The sample holds one count of the clone carrying this T cell receptor beta chain. The target antigen is unknown. This sample is drawn from a study of OX40 agonist ivuxolimab in advanced cancers. In the study overall: Prior anti-PD-1, anti-PD-L1 or anti-CTLA-4 therapy did not bar entry, and about 38% had some.

In germline, CDR1 is MDHEN, CDR2 SYDVKM. This CDR3 spans 14 amino acids. The V end was cut by 7 bases, the J end by 4 bases, with 14 bases between. The study, taken as a whole, reports: In the 0.1-3.0 mg/kg groups, partial responders showed among the lowest expansion. At doses 0.1 to 3.0 mg/kg, CD4+ and CD8+ clones expanded. Fewer expanded clones were found on average in CD4+ than in CD8+ T cells.

Generated by immunoSEQ multiplex PCR, the TCRdb table keeps only in-frame clones and is missing some. The sample has about 100,000 clones, approximately 94% seen once. The chain joins TRBV28 to TRBJ2-1; weak D call: TRBD2 (6 bases). The specimen was CD4+ or CD8+ T cells sorted from blood, collected in a trial of the OX40 agonist ivuxolimab. The receptor was derived from an adult with an advanced solid tumor such as melanoma, head and neck, liver or kidney cancer. CDR3 protein: CASISGVAYNEQFF. The CDR3 nucleotides are TGTGCCAGCATATCGGGGGTGGCGTACAATGAGCAGTTCTTC.